The 22 T cell receptor beta chains below were found in one sample sequenced in a study of Ad26.COV2.S vaccination and SARS-CoV-2 variants. Sequencing used immunoSEQ multiplex PCR; TCRdb keeps in-frame clones, though not all of them. Of 350,000 to 500,000 clones in the sample, roughly 90% were seen once. The sample's treatment: some 19 received Ad26.COV2.S at low or high dose, single or two shots; about 5 received placebo; per-sample allocation not given. Samples came from day 63 after the first vaccine or placebo injection. Material: peripheral blood, obtained in a trial of Ad26.COV2.S vaccine versus placebo. These receptors originate from a person aged 18-60 years who received the Ad26.COV2.S COVID-19 vaccine or a placebo.

J is TRBJ1-3 and V is TRBV5-6; no definite D call. V gave up 2 bases and J gave up 4 bases, with 16 bases separating them. This CDR3 spans 16 amino acids. The V gene's germline CDR1 is SGHDT and CDR2 YYEEEE. CDR3 residues: CASSLGPGQRGNTIYF. The CDR3 region has the DNA TGTGCCAGCAGCTTAGGCCCGGGCCAGAGGGGAAACACCATATATTTT.

J is TRBJ1-4 and V is TRBV12-3 or TRBV12-4, with D unresolved. V was clipped by 3 bases and J by 8 bases, with 10 bases between them. CDR3 length: 13 residues. CDR3 protein: CASSFLSGEKLFF. CDR3 nucleotides: TGTGCCAGCAGTTTTTTAAGCGGGGAAAAACTGTTTTTT.

As to this clone: This CDR3 is also generated by other DNA sequences in the sample. V gene TRBV19 combines with J gene TRBJ2-1; 10 nucleotides align to TRBD2. The CDR3 spans 15 residues. Germline V CDR1 and CDR2: LNHDA, SQIVND (reference sequence). V gave up 5 bases and J gave up 4 bases; unmatched junction bases: 5. DNA of the CDR3: TGTGCCAGTAGTCGGACTAGCGGATCTTACAATGAGCAGTTCTTC. Translating gives CASSRTSGSYNEQFF.

In this sample, this clone turned up a few times. This sequence joins TRBV5-6 and TRBJ2-5, with a weak D call TRBD1 (6 bases). This CDR3 region has 15 residues. Germline values: CDR1 SGHDT, CDR2 YYEEEE. The V end was cut by 4 bases, the J end by 5 bases, with 18 bases between. CDR3 nucleotide sequence: TGTGCCAGCAGCGGTCTAGGGGGTCAAGGGGAGACCCAGTACTTC. This codes for CASSGLGGQGETQYF.

V usage is TRBV6-5 and J usage is TRBJ2-7, with 7 bases aligning to TRBD1. CDR3 length: 14 amino acids. Per the germline V gene, CDR1 is MNHEY and CDR2 is SVGAGI. J was trimmed by 1 base and V by 7 bases; bases with no gene match: 7. In DNA, the CDR3 is TGTGCCAGCATCTTCGGGACAGCATCCTACGAGCAGTACTTC. This encodes CASIFGTASYEQYF.

The chain carries TRBV7-2 and TRBJ1-5, with TRBD1 as a possible D gene (5 bases). The V gene's germline CDR1 is SGHTA and CDR2 FQGNSA. This CDR3 spans 15 amino acids. V was trimmed by 6 bases and J by 4 bases, leaving 16 bases between them. CDR3: CASSIGGYRNQPQHF. The CDR3, as DNA: TGTGCCAGCAGTATCGGGGGATATAGGAATCAGCCCCAGCATTTT.

The rearrangement joins TRBV18 to TRBJ2-5; TRBD1 agrees at 7 bases. CDR3 length: 13 amino acids. Germline CDR1 and CDR2: KGHSH and LQKENI. V lost 3 bases, J lost 8 bases, and 6 bases stayed unmatched. The CDR3 sequence: CASSPGQVPTQYF. The DNA for the CDR3 is TGTGCCAGCTCACCTGGACAGGTACCCACCCAGTACTTC.

J is TRBJ2-7 and V is TRBV2; D is unclear. The CDR3 extends over 14 amino acids. V dropped 10 bases and J dropped 1 base, with 17 bases sitting between them. Germline V CDR1 and CDR2: SNHLY, FYNNEI. CDR3 coding DNA: TGTGCCACCAATGGGAATGCTCCTTCCTACGAGCAGTACTTC. It is translated as CATNGNAPSYEQYF.

The J gene is TRBJ2-3, the V gene TRBV7-2; 8 bases are a match to TRBD2. V shed 3 bases, J shed 4 bases, and the junction held 12 bases outside the gene matches. The CDR3 totals 17 residues. Germline V gives CDR1 SGHTA, CDR2 FQGNSA. The CDR3 sequence is CASSLRLSGGLADTQYF. The CDR3 bases are TGTGCCAGCAGCTTGCGTTTAAGCGGGGGATTAGCAGATACGCAGTATTTT.

The chain has TRBV7-9 and TRBJ2-1; D might be TRBD1 or TRBD2, each matching 5 bases. Deletions cut 2 bases from V and 0 bases from J, with 8 bases between. The CDR3 sequence is 15 residues long. In germline, CDR1 is SEHNR, CDR2 FQNEAQ (reference sequence). This CDR3 reads CASSLTGRSYNEQFF. CDR3 in DNA: TGTGCCAGCAGCTTAACGGGGCGCTCCTACAATGAGCAGTTCTTC.

The chain links TRBV3-1 (or the pseudogene TRBV3-2) to TRBJ2-1; 9 nucleotides line up with TRBD1. This CDR3 has 15 residues. J was trimmed by 7 bases and V by 5 bases; bases with no gene match: 9. CDR1 and CDR2 from the germline V gene are LGHDT and YNNKEL (reference sequence). Here the CDR3 DNA reads TGTGCCAGCAGCTGCGCCGGGGACAGGGCGAATGAGCAGTTCTTC. It encodes CASSCAGDRANEQFF.

The CDR3 bases are TGCAGTGCTAGTAGGACTAGCGGGGTCTCCATTTACAATGAGCAGTTCTTC. It specifies CSASRTSGVSIYNEQFF. J is TRBJ2-1 and V is TRBV20-1; TRBD2 matches at 12 bases. This CDR3 has 17 residues. CDR1 and CDR2 from the germline V gene are DFQATT and SNEGSKA (reference sequence). Germline trimming cut 3 bases from V and 4 bases from J; bases unmatched to any gene: 10.

The DNA of the CDR3 is TGTGCCAGCAGCTTGACCCTGGGGGCAACGCGGAGGCATGGCTACACCTTC. It encodes CASSLTLGATRRHGYTF. The gene calls are TRBV5-5 and TRBJ1-2, with a tentative D call TRBD1 (6 bases). Germline V CDR1 and CDR2: SGHKS, YYEKEE (reference sequence). The CDR3 has 17 residues. The V end lost 1 base, the J end lost 6 bases, and 22 bases lay between the germline ends. The variable domain in full, with the rest retrieved from reference TRBV5-5 and TRBJ1-2, is DAGVTQSPTHLIKTRGQQVTLRCSPISGHKSVSWYQQVLGQGPQFIFQYYEKEERGRGNFPDRFSARQFPNYSSELNVNALLLGDSALYLCASSLTLGATRRHGYTFGSGTRLTVV.

The chain joins TRBV6-2 or TRBV6-3 to TRBJ2-7; 9 bases fit TRBD1. This CDR3 contains 13 residues. After removal of 6 bases from V and 8 bases from J, the junction contained 8 bases not matched to a gene. Germline-derived CDR1 and CDR2 are MNHEY and SVGEGT. In DNA, the CDR3 is TGTGCCAGCAGCCTCAGCGGACAGGGGCAGCAGTACTTC. Protein product: CASSLSGQGQQYF.

This clone was seen a few times. The chain uses TRBV9 and TRBJ2-7; a possible D gene is TRBD1 (6 bases). The V gene's germline CDR1 is SGDLS and CDR2 YYNGEE. The CDR3 consists of 14 residues. V dropped 3 bases and J dropped 5 bases, with 15 bases sitting between them. The CDR3 loop is CASSEKGDLDEQYF. The CDR3 bases are TGTGCCAGCAGCGAGAAGGGGGATCTGGACGAGCAGTACTTC.

As DNA, the CDR3 is TGCGCCAGCAGCTTGGGCGGGGGCTACCAAGAGACCCAGTACTTC. Translation: CASSLGGGYQETQYF. V gene TRBV5-1 combines with J gene TRBJ2-5, with a tentative D call TRBD2 (7 bases). Germline V CDR1 and CDR2: SGHRS, YFSETQ. This CDR3 has 15 amino acids. V was cut by 0 bases and J by 0 bases, with 9 bases left in between.

The V gene is TRBV3-1 (or the pseudogene TRBV3-2), the J gene TRBJ2-5, with a tentative D call TRBD2 (5 bases). Deletions cut 4 bases from V and 5 bases from J, with 8 bases between. The CDR3 runs 12 residues. Germline values: CDR1 LGHDT, CDR2 YNNKEL (reference sequence). The CDR3 loop is CASSLSGETQYF. CDR3 coding DNA: TGTGCCAGCAGCCTCTCGGGGGAGACCCAGTACTTC.

This chain links TRBV4-3 with TRBJ2-3; D tentatively fits TRBD1 or TRBD2 (5 bases each). Germline V CDR1 and CDR2: LGHNA, YSLEER. With 1 base removed from V and 1 base from J, the gap between germline ends came to 15 bases. The CDR3 consists of 17 residues. The CDR3 coding sequence is TGCGCCAGCAGCCAAGTGGGGCCTAGCCACGGCACAGATACGCAGTATTTT. Translating gives CASSQVGPSHGTDTQYF.

The chain combines TRBV9 with TRBJ2-3, with D tentatively TRBD2 (5 bases). Germline V gene sequence: CDR1 SGDLS, CDR2 YYNGEE. Between the trimmed V and J ends, which lost 0 bases and 2 bases, there was a span of 10 bases. CDR3 length: 15 residues. The CDR3 sequence is CASSVVPGYTDTQYF. In nucleotides, the CDR3 is TGTGCCAGCAGCGTAGTTCCGGGGTACACAGATACGCAGTATTTT.

This chain links TRBV2 with TRBJ1-2; the match to TRBD1 covers 7 bases. Germline CDR1 reads SNHLY; CDR2 reads FYNNEI. Trimming took 5 bases from V and 8 from J; bases not matched to a gene: 8. The CDR3 contains 13 residues. The CDR3 nucleotides are TGTGCCAGCAGTTTCGACAGGGAGGGGGGCTACACCTTC. This sequence encodes CASSFDREGGYTF.

This chain uses TRBV28 with TRBJ1-1; D is ambiguous. The germline V and J ends were trimmed by 5 bases and 4 bases, with 8 bases remaining between them. CDR3 length equals 12 residues. Per the germline V gene, CDR1 is MDHEN and CDR2 is SYDVKM. The CDR3 coding sequence is TGTGCCAGCAGTGTGAGTGGCACTGAAGCTTTCTTT. This codes for CASSVSGTEAFF. The complete variable domain, with remaining parts taken from reference TRBV28 and TRBJ1-1, reads DVKVTQSSRYLVKRTGEKVFLECVQDMDHENMFWYRQDPGLGLRLIYFSYDVKMKEKGDIPEGYSVSREKKERFSLILESASTNQTSMYLCASSVSGTEAFFGQGTRLTVV.

The V gene is TRBV4-1, the J gene TRBJ2-5, with D perhaps assigned TRBD1 or TRBD2 (5 bases each). Germline V gene lookup returns CDR1 MGHRA and CDR2 YSYEKL. This CDR3 is 18 amino acids long. The V and J ends lost 1 base and 4 bases respectively, with 22 bases between them. The CDR3 loop is CASSQVVPVGAMRETQYF. The CDR3 coding sequence is TGCGCCAGCAGCCAAGTAGTACCTGTCGGGGCTATGAGAGAGACCCAGTACTTC.